Here is one TCR beta chain with its context. Its cognate antigen is unknown. Clones were sequenced by immunoSEQ multiplex PCR, and TCRdb holds only the in-frame ones, with some missing. The repertoire holds over 130,000 clones, approximately 94% seen once, with 4% to 5.5% in the top ten. These data belong to a study of T cell responses to AZD1222 COVID-19 vaccine. Study observations and caveats: After two AZD1222 doses, spike-specific TCR breadth and depth rose versus day 0. Vaccine-related CD4 TCRs covered spike, predominating at 160-218 and 743-854.

CDR1 is SNHLY and CDR2 is FYNNEI in the germline V gene. The CDR3 is 15 residues long. J lost 5 bases, V lost 5 bases, and 6 bases had no gene match. The source is an adult in good health. The chain has TRBV2 and TRBJ2-2, with 9 bases aligning to TRBD2. This specimen was peripheral blood, taken on day 0 of AZD1222 vaccination. This CDR3 reads CASSITAGGTGELFF. The CDR3 coding sequence is TGTGCCAGCAGTATAACAGCGGGGGGTACCGGGGAGCTGTTTTTT.